By share, the clone carrying this T cell receptor (beta chain) counts as large. The record originates from a study of blood T cell repertoires in COVID-19. The wider study: Both acute and convalescent COVID-19 samples were obtained from the United States, Italy and Spain.

Sequencing used immunoSEQ multiplex PCR; TCRdb keeps in-frame clones, though not all of them. The profile shows fewer than 120,000 clones, less than 85% of them singletons. The receptor was isolated from a woman over 75 with acute or convalescent COVID-19. Sequencing was done on a sample of peripheral blood.

The CDR3 sequence: CAWGDRENQPQHF. The CDR3 DNA is TGTGCCTGGGGGGACAGGGAGAATCAGCCCCAGCATTTT. This chain connects TRBV30 to TRBJ1-5; TRBD1 aligns across 9 bases. Germline CDR1 reads GTSNPN; CDR2 reads SVGIG (reference sequence). The CDR3 spans 13 residues. The V gene end was trimmed by 5 bases and the J gene end by 4 bases; junction bases not matched to a gene: 3.